This T cell receptor (beta chain) comes out of a study of tumor-infiltrating lymphocytes in primary liver carcinoma. Study-wide results and caveats: The samples were not sorted (they were bulk), so CD4+ and CD8+ repertoires were not compared.

CDR1 and CDR2 from the germline V gene are SGHDT and YYEEEE. CDR3 length: 15 residues. J lost 8 bases, V lost 8 bases, and 16 bases had no gene match. Unsorted whole blood supplied the RNA, and germline DNA was extracted too. Concerning this clonotype itself: The antigen remains undetermined. A much larger clone is a single base away; this may be a read error.

A constant-region primer primed TCR beta cDNA synthesis from 400 to 550 ng of total RNA. Modified slightly, ARM-PCR produced TCR beta libraries over three nested multiplex PCR rounds. The first two PCR rounds used TRBV1-TRBV30 primers with a Cbeta primer, roughly 10 cycles each. TCRdb used MiXCR to reprocess the multiplex PCR reads, holding one entry per CDR3 protein. The sample lists fewer than 250,000 distinct CDR3 sequences, approximately 64% occurring once. The chain has TRBV5-6 and TRBJ2-1, with 7 nucleotides matching TRBD2. This receptor was obtained from a woman aged 60 to 75 with primary liver carcinoma and hepatitis B virus infection. Input material: peripheral blood. The CDR3 here is CASNDGRGWGHEQFF. For the CDR3, the DNA is TGTGCCAGTAACGACGGGCGGGGGTGGGGCCATGAGCAGTTCTTC.